The clone carrying this TCR beta chain has only one observation. The antigen is not known. The entry originates in a study of OX40 agonist ivuxolimab in advanced cancers. Findings and caveats of the study: Among the lowest peripheral clonal expansion occurred in 0.1-3.0 mg/kg partial responders.

Germline V lookup: CDR1 LGHNA, CDR2 YSLEER. The CDR3 runs 15 residues. Assay: immunoSEQ multiplex PCR; the TCRdb copy retains only in-frame clones and omits some. Of about 45,000 clones in the sample, about nine tenths were seen once. The receptor was isolated from an adult with an advanced solid tumor such as melanoma, head and neck, liver or kidney cancer. The starting material was CD4+ or CD8+ T cells sorted from blood, obtained in a trial of the OX40 agonist ivuxolimab. V gene TRBV4-3 combines with J gene TRBJ2-5; either TRBD1 or TRBD2 may supply D (5 bases each). Matching the DNA end better, TRBJ2-7 makes the J call doubtful. The CDR3 region has the DNA TGCGCCAGCAGCCAAGATAGAGGGGTTTGGAACGAGCAGTACTTC. Protein: CASSQDRGVWNEQYF.